The entry below describes one T cell receptor (beta chain). Trimming at V came to 2 bases and at J to 0 bases, leaving 12 bases not matched to a gene. Germline loops: CDR1 SGHKS, CDR2 YYEKEE (reference sequence). The CDR3 is 19 residues long. This sample is part of a study of blood T cell repertoires in COVID-19. Data came from immunoSEQ multiplex PCR; TCRdb stores just in-frame clones and leaves some out. The sample gives 250,000 to 350,000 clones, approximately 88% of which show up once; roughly 9% is in the top ten. This clonotype was sampled from a man aged 18 to 29 with active or convalescent COVID-19. Sequenced input: peripheral blood. The chain is built from TRBV5-5 and TRBJ2-1; TRBD1 matches at 9 bases. The CDR3 loop reads CASSFPGQGTISSYNEQFF. The DNA for the CDR3 is TGTGCCAGCAGCTTCCCTGGACAGGGGACTATAAGCTCCTACAATGAGCAGTTCTTC.